This entry lists 29 T cell receptor beta chains sequenced from one sample in a study of blood T cells in healthy people across ages. The use of a sample-barcoded 5' primer and a J-beta primer mix characterized a second PCR of about 7 to 12 cycles. From the 5' RACE reads, TCRdb called clonotypes with MiXCR, one entry per CDR3 protein. Seen here are about 640,000 distinct CDR3 sequences, roughly 30% observed once, and the top ten hold about a sixth. The sample comprised blood. These receptors were taken from a woman aged 80 or over in good health.

This clonotype was observed at least ten times. The DNA of the CDR3 is TGTGCCAGCAGTTACTCGATCACCGGGGAGCTGTTTTTT. It specifies CASSYSITGELFF. The chain recombines TRBV6-5 with TRBJ2-2; no firm D call. The CDR3 has 13 amino acids. Germline V lookup: CDR1 MNHEY, CDR2 SVGAGI. Trimming removed 0 bases from V and 4 bases from J, with 3 bases in between.

This clonotype was counted many times. Since a much larger clone is just one base distant, this may be a read error. CDR3 residues: CASSLATKAPDEQYF. Written as DNA, the CDR3 is TGCGCCAGCAGCTTGGCCACGAAAGCTCCGGATGAGCAGTACTTC. The rearrangement uses TRBV5-1 and TRBJ2-5; the D is unclear. The CDR3 contains 15 residues. Germline CDR1 reads SGHRS; CDR2 reads YFSETQ. V gave up 0 bases and J gave up 11 bases, with 20 bases separating them.

This clonotype turned up a few times. Being one base from a much bigger clone, this may be a read error. This chain connects TRBV20-1 to TRBJ2-1; no firm D call. The DNA end lines up better with TRBJ2-7; the J call may be wrong. The CDR3 length is 13 residues. Germline CDR1 reads DFQATT; CDR2 reads SNEGSKA (reference sequence). CDR3 loop: CSAPGFVGNEQYF. The CDR3 DNA sequence: TGCAGTGCCCCCGGATTTGTCGGCAATGAGCAGTACTTC.

This clonotype was observed a few times. This chain joins TRBV20-1 and TRBJ2-1; 7 bases map to TRBD2. J lost 2 bases, V lost 3 bases, and 7 bases had no gene match. Looked up from germline, CDR1 is DFQATT and CDR2 is SNEGSKA (reference sequence). This CDR3 contains 15 residues. CDR3 nucleotides: TGCAGTGCTAGGGTACGAGCGGGGACCTACAATGAGCAGTTCTTC. Its protein is CSARVRAGTYNEQFF.

The rearrangement uses TRBV30 and TRBJ1-2, with D unresolved. Germline V gene data show CDR1 as GTSNPN and CDR2 as SVGIG (reference sequence). The CDR3 covers 13 residues. V was pared by 2 bases and J by 4 bases, with 11 bases between. CDR3: CAWSKGLSYGYTF. CDR3 DNA sequence: TGTGCCTGGAGTAAGGGTCTGTCCTATGGCTACACCTTC.

The J gene is TRBJ2-5, the V gene TRBV4-2; 9 bases map to TRBD2. The CDR3 loop spans 18 amino acids. V lost 3 bases to trimming and J lost 2 bases; unmatched junction nucleotides: 13. The germline V gene has CDR1 LGHNA and CDR2 YNFKEQ. The DNA of the CDR3 is TGTGCCAGCAGCCAGGGGCATCCAGCGGGGGGCTTGCAAGAGACCCAGTACTTC. The encoded protein is CASSQGHPAGGLQETQYF.

This rearrangement joins TRBV12-3 or TRBV12-4 to TRBJ2-7; TRBD2 matches 8 bases. Trimming removed 6 bases from V and 5 bases from J; junction bases left unmatched: 6. CDR3 size: 13 residues. The CDR3 DNA is TGTGCCAGCAGGTATACTAGCGGCCACGAGCAGTACTTC. Its protein product is CASRYTSGHEQYF.

This clonotype was recorded at least ten times. The V gene is TRBV14, the J gene TRBJ1-2; TRBD1 agrees at 9 bases. V lost 2 bases and J lost 6; bases outside the gene matches: 4. Germline loops: CDR1 SGHDN, CDR2 FVKESK. CDR3 length equals 14 residues. The chain's CDR3 is CASSQIQGAHGYTF. The CDR3 nucleotides read TGTGCCAGCAGCCAAATACAGGGGGCTCATGGCTACACCTTC.

This clonotype has ten or more counts. This chain joins TRBV7-9 and TRBJ1-2; no reliable D call. With 1 base removed from V and 1 base from J, the gap between germline ends came to 7 bases. CDR3 length: 14 residues. Germline values: CDR1 SEHNR, CDR2 FQNEAQ (reference sequence). The CDR3 DNA reads as TGTGCCAGCAGCTTAGAGCCGAGTAACTATGGCTACACCTTC. Translation gives CASSLEPSNYGYTF.

This clonotype has just a few counts. The CDR3 loop reads CASANRGRAEKLFF. DNA for the CDR3: TGTGCCAGCGCTAACAGGGGGAGAGCCGAAAAACTGTTTTTT. The V call is TRBV28, the J call TRBJ1-4; TRBD1 matches 8 bases. The germline CDR1 and CDR2 sequences are MDHEN and SYDVKM. CDR3 length: 14 amino acids. After removal of 8 bases from V and 8 bases from J, the junction contained 10 bases not matched to a gene.

There are a few counts of this clonotype. This rearrangement joins TRBV5-1 to TRBJ2-5, with D maybe TRBD2 (5 bases). The germline V gene has CDR1 SGHRS and CDR2 YFSETQ. The V end was cut by 2 bases, the J end by 11 bases, with 19 bases between. CDR3 length: 14 residues. CDR3 loop: CASSFGGRGNEQYF. The CDR3 DNA reads TGCGCCAGCAGCTTCGGTGGGCGAGGGAATGAGCAGTACTTC.

In this sample, this clonotype turned up many times. A much larger clone differs by one base, so this may be a read error. J is TRBJ2-4 and V is TRBV7-2; perhaps TRBD2 as D (5 bases). Germline V gene data show CDR1 as SGHTA and CDR2 as FQGNSA. The CDR3 runs 14 residues. The V gene lost 0 bases and the J gene lost 9 bases, with 12 bases spanning the gap. The CDR3 reads CASSLAPSGSIQYF. CDR3 sequence (DNA): TGTGCCAGCAGCTTAGCGCCTAGTGGGAGCATTCAGTACTTC. Full variable domain (outside the CDR3, taken from reference TRBV7-2 and TRBJ2-4): GAGVSQSPSNKVTEKGKDVELRCDPISGHTALYWYRQSLGQGLEFLIYFQGNSAPDKSGLPSDRFSAERTGGSVSTLTIQRTQQEDSAVYLCASSLAPSGSIQYFGAGTRLSVL.

Remarks on this clonotype: This sequence may be a read error, since a much larger clone differs from it by one base. The chain joins TRBV6-6 to TRBJ1-2; TRBD1 might be the D (6 bases). Germline V gives CDR1 MNHNY, CDR2 SVGAGI (reference sequence). This CDR3 has 14 amino acids. CDR3 bases: TGTGCCAGCAGTGGACAGCTAGCTAACTATGGCTACGCCTTC. It encodes CASSGQLANYGYAF.

Remarks on this clonotype: This could be a read error, since a much larger clone is one nucleotide away. Here the CDR3 DNA reads TGCAGCGTTGGGATCGGGACAGCGTACAATGAGCAGTACGTC. Its protein is CSVGIGTAYNEQYV. This chain joins TRBV29-1 and TRBJ2-1; the match to TRBD1 covers 7 bases. The DNA end is a closer match to TRBJ2-7, so the J assignment may be wrong. The CDR3 extends over 14 amino acids. The germline V gene has CDR1 SQVTM and CDR2 ANQGSEA.

This clonotype was seen at least ten times. The chain employs TRBV6-6 and TRBJ2-7, with 8 bases identical to TRBD1. The CDR3 contains 14 residues. V gave up 7 bases and J gave up 3 bases; unmatched junction bases: 8. Germline CDR1 MNHNY, CDR2 SVGAGI (reference sequence). The CDR3 DNA is TGTGCCAGCAAAGGCGGGGACAGGAGCTACGAGCAGTACTTC. Its protein product is CASKGGDRSYEQYF.

This clonotype was seen ten or more times. V and J are TRBV6-5 and TRBJ1-2; D is perhaps TRBD1 (6 bases). This CDR3 is built from 13 residues. Trimming took off 6 bases at V and 2 bases at J, with 10 bases between the two ends. Per the germline V gene, CDR1 is MNHEY and CDR2 is SVGAGI. In DNA form, the CDR3 reads TGTGCCAGCAGCGAACAGGGAAACTATGGCTACACCTTC. Protein sequence: CASSEQGNYGYTF.

This clonotype showed up just a few times. The CDR3 loop reads CASSEVRGETQYF. As DNA, the CDR3 is TGTGCCAGCAGCGAAGTAAGGGGGGAGACCCAGTACTTC. The J gene is TRBJ2-5, the V gene TRBV7-6; possible D gene TRBD1, 6 bases. Trimming pared 5 bases from V and 5 bases from J, leaving 12 bases between. This CDR3 comprises 13 residues. Germline assignment: CDR1 SGHVS and CDR2 FNYEAQ.

As regards this clonotype: A read error may be the cause here, since a much bigger clone is one base away. V is TRBV29-1 and J is TRBJ2-3; 13 bases align to TRBD2. The CDR3 length is 15 residues. From germline, CDR1 is SQVTM and CDR2 ANQGSEA. The CDR3 loop is CGARLAGGRTDTQYF. CDR3 nucleotide sequence: TGCGGCGCCCGACTAGCGGGGGGTCGCACAGATACGCAGTATTTT.

This clonotype has at least ten counts. This sequence joins TRBV20-1 and TRBJ2-3; 16 bases are a match to TRBD2. Looked up from germline, CDR1 is DFQATT and CDR2 is SNEGSKA (reference sequence). V shed 1 base and J 9 bases; nucleotides not matched to a gene: 10. CDR3 length: 17 amino acids. Written as DNA, the CDR3 is TGCAGTGCTAGAGTACCGGGACTAGCGGGGGGGAGGGGAACGCAGTATTTT. As protein: CSARVPGLAGGRGTQYF.

This chain connects TRBV7-2 to TRBJ2-1; D assignment may be TRBD1 or TRBD2 (5 bases each). Germline V gene sequence: CDR1 SGHTA, CDR2 FQGNSA. V shed 5 bases and J shed 6 bases, with 11 bases lying between them. The CDR3 is made up of 13 amino acids. The CDR3 DNA reads as TGTGCCAGCAGCAAGCCGGGGCCCAATGAGCAGTTCTTC. Its translation is CASSKPGPNEQFF.

This chain joins TRBV5-1 and TRBJ1-2; D is unclear. The CDR3 extends over 14 amino acids. V gave up 0 bases and J gave up 6 bases, with 12 bases separating them. Germline V gene sequence: CDR1 SGHRS, CDR2 YFSETQ. DNA of the CDR3: TGCGCCAGCAGCTTGGGTGAGGTGGACCATGGCTACACCTTC. Its protein is CASSLGEVDHGYTF.

Concerning this clonotype: The junction shows a germline mismatch at one end, possibly a read error. The chain recombines TRBV18 with TRBJ2-5; weak D call: TRBD2 (5 bases). CDR1 and CDR2 from the germline V gene are KGHSH and LQKENI. The CDR3 consists of 13 residues. CDR3 in amino acids: CAGSPFLEDEQYF. The CDR3 DNA is TGTGCCGGCTCACCATTCCTGGAGGACGAACAGTACTTC. The full variable domain, its missing parts supplied by reference TRBV18 and TRBJ2-5, is NAGVMQNPRHLVRRRGQEARLRCSPMKGHSHVYWYRQLPEEGLKFMVYLQKENIIDESGMPKERFSAEFPKEGPSILRIQQVVRGDSAAYFCAGSPFLEDEQYFGPGTRLLVL.

This clonotype has just a few counts. The chain is built from TRBV11-2 and TRBJ1-6; 7 nucleotides line up with TRBD1. Germline CDR1 is SGHAT and CDR2 is FQNNGV. CDR3 length: 17 residues. V trimming: 5 bases; J trimming: 0 bases; junction bases outside the gene matches: 7. As DNA, the CDR3 is TGTGCCAGCAGCGCCCAGACAGGGAGCTCCTATAATTCACCCCTCCACTTT. It translates to CASSAQTGSSYNSPLHF.

The gene calls are TRBV2 and TRBJ2-5; D may be TRBD2 (7 bases). Germline CDR1 is SNHLY and CDR2 is FYNNEI. The ends were cut back, 4 bases at V and 11 bases at J, with 20 bases in the middle. The CDR3 totals 14 residues. The CDR3 nucleotides are TGTGCCAGCAGTGGGTCTCCAGGGGCGGGAGAGCAGTACTTC. It translates to CASSGSPGAGEQYF.

The chain couples TRBV20-1 to TRBJ1-2, with D tentatively TRBD1 (6 bases). The germline V gene encodes CDR1 DFQATT and CDR2 SNEGSKA (reference sequence). CDR3 length: 14 residues. Trimming took off 3 bases at V and 4 bases at J, with 15 bases between the two ends. The CDR3 DNA follows: TGCAGTGCTAGTCGGCCAGGGGACGCCTATGGCTACACCTTC. Residues: CSASRPGDAYGYTF.

This clonotype was seen many times. The V call is TRBV12-3 or TRBV12-4, the J call TRBJ2-7; 9 positions match TRBD1. V lost 7 bases to trimming and J lost 1 base; unmatched junction nucleotides: 5. This CDR3 spans 14 amino acids. The CDR3 loop is CASKGGTGSYEQYF. The DNA of the CDR3 is TGTGCCAGCAAGGGAGGGACAGGGTCCTACGAGCAGTACTTC.

Notes on this clonotype: Possible read error: a much larger clone is one base away. CDR3 DNA: TGTGCCAGCAGTGAAAATGAGGGAAGCGCGCAGTATTTT. It yields the protein CASSENEGSAQYF. The chain carries TRBV6-4 and TRBJ2-3; a possible D gene is TRBD2 (5 bases). Germline V lookup: CDR1 MRHNA, CDR2 SNTAGT. V was shortened by 3 bases and J by 10 bases, with 14 bases between the two germline ends. The CDR3 length is 13 residues.

J is TRBJ2-7 and V is TRBV7-2; no clear D gene. This CDR3 comprises 14 residues. The germline V gene encodes CDR1 SGHTA and CDR2 FQGNSA. Trimming removed 1 base at V and 1 base at J, with 8 bases between. This CDR3 is CASSLGPESYEQYF. CDR3 DNA sequence: TGTGCCAGCAGCTTAGGGCCTGAATCCTACGAGCAGTACTTC.

In DNA form, the CDR3 reads TGTGCCAGCAGTGAAGTGTGGACCTCTGGGGCCAACGTCCTGACTTTC. Residues: CASSEVWTSGANVLTF. The chain is built from TRBV6-1 and TRBJ2-6; D call uncertain. The length of the CDR3 is 16 residues. Germline lookup yields CDR1 MNHNS and CDR2 SASEGT. V gave up 1 base and J gave up 0 bases, with 7 bases separating them.